The sequence of this T cell receptor (beta chain) was determined in a study of blood T cell repertoires in COVID-19. At the level of the study: Material from acute and convalescent COVID-19 was sourced from the United States, Italy and Spain. PBMCs, B-cell-depleted T cells, or T cells were the source of the cDNA or gDNA that made up the material.

The CDR3 contains 16 residues. The V segment lost 0 bases and the J segment 5 bases; nucleotides outside the gene matches: 9. The V gene's germline CDR1 is SGHTS and CDR2 YDEGEE. The assay was immunoSEQ multiplex PCR, and TCRdb's table has in-frame clones only and misses some. Of fewer than 200,000 clones listed, approximately 77% are singletons. In its sample, this clone was seen once. This clonotype was obtained from a man aged 55 to 70 who had recovered from COVID-19. The V gene is TRBV5-8, the J gene TRBJ2-5, with 8 bases aligning to TRBD1. The specimen sequenced was PBMCs or T cells enriched from blood (not recorded which). CDR3 residues: CASSLEAARGQETQYF. CDR3 DNA: TGTGCCAGCAGCTTGGAAGCGGCCAGGGGGCAGGAGACCCAGTACTTC. The full variable domain, with the rest looked up from reference TRBV5-8 and TRBJ2-5, is EAGVTQSPTHLIKTRGQQATLRCSPISGHTSVYWYQQALGLGLQFLLWYDEGEERNRGNFPPRFSGRQFPNYSSELNVNALELEDSALYLCASSLEAARGQETQYFGPGTRLLVL.